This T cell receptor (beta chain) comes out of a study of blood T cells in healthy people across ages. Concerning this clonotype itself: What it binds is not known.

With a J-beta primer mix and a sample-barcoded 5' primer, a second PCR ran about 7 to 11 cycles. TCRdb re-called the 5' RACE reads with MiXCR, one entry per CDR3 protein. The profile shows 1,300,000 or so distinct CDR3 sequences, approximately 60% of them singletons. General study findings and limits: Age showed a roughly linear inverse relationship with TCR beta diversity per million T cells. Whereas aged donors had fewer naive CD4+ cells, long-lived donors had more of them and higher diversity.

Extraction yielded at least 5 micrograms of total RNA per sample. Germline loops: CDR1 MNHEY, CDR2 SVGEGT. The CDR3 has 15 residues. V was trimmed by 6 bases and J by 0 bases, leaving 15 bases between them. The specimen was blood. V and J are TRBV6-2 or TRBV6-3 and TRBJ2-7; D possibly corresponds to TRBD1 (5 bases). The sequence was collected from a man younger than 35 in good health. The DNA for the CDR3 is TGTGCCAGCAGCTCCGCTCACAGGAGCTCCTACGAGCAGTACTTC. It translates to CASSSAHRSSYEQYF.